Shown below are 27 T cell receptor beta chains from a single sample sequenced in a study of response to subunit inactivated influenza vaccine. In TCRdb, the RT-PCR reads were re-called with MiXCR into one record per CDR3 protein. This table has around 480,000 distinct CDR3 sequences, about 17% appearing once. The material sequenced was CD4+ T cells sorted from PBMCs, taken less than 30 months after vaccination. Every receptor here comes from a man between 50 and 69 years old who received an inactivated influenza vaccine.

This clonotype was counted a few times. This rearrangement joins TRBV7-9 to TRBJ1-4; TRBD1 might be the D (6 bases). This CDR3 has 15 amino acids. Germline CDR1 SEHNR, CDR2 FQNEAQ (reference sequence). Trimming shortened V by 4 bases and J by 11 bases, and 20 bases separated the two germline ends. CDR3 loop: CASSSRGGGVMKLFF. CDR3 bases: TGTGCCAGCAGCTCCAGAGGGGGGGGCGTGATGAAACTGTTTTTT.

V usage is TRBV20-1 and J usage is TRBJ2-5; D may match TRBD1 or TRBD2 (5 bases each). V was trimmed by 4 bases and J by 5 bases, leaving 23 bases between them. CDR1 and CDR2 (germline): DFQATT, SNEGSKA (reference sequence). The CDR3 runs 16 residues. CDR3 amino acids: CSANDGAMGRLETQYF. The CDR3 bases are TGCAGTGCTAATGACGGGGCAATGGGTCGGCTGGAGACCCAGTACTTC.

This clonotype was counted a few times. V gene TRBV29-1 combines with J gene TRBJ2-4; D perhaps matches TRBD2 (6 bases). The germline V and J ends were trimmed by 5 bases and 4 bases, with 18 bases remaining between them. In germline, CDR1 is SQVTM, CDR2 ANQGSEA. The CDR3 contains 15 residues. Here the CDR3 DNA reads TGCAGCGTTACGGCGGGGTCAGGGCCGAAAAACATTCAGTACTTC. Residues: CSVTAGSGPKNIQYF.

This clonotype was seen more than once but under ten times. CDR3 sequence: CAISDESTIGGYTF. CDR3 bases: TGTGCCATCAGTGATGAGAGTACTATTGGAGGCTACACCTTC. The chain recombines TRBV10-3 with TRBJ1-2; D remains ambiguous. With 3 bases removed from V and 8 bases from J, the gap between germline ends came to 16 bases. The CDR3 runs to 14 residues. In germline, CDR1 is ENHRY, CDR2 SYGVKD.

The J gene is TRBJ2-4, the V gene TRBV3-1, with no clear D. CDR3 size: 14 residues. V gave up 8 bases and J gave up 0 bases, with 11 bases separating them. The V gene's germline CDR1 is LGHDT and CDR2 YNNKEL (reference sequence). DNA of the CDR3: TGTGCCAGCTCCCAAGGGCTAGCCAAAAACATTCAGTACTTC. Protein: CASSQGLAKNIQYF.

The rearrangement links TRBV6-2 or TRBV6-3 to TRBJ2-7; D possibly corresponds to TRBD1 (6 bases). This CDR3 region has 15 residues. Between the trimmed V and J ends, which lost 0 bases and 7 bases, there was a span of 16 bases. Germline V lookup: CDR1 MNHEY, CDR2 SVGEGT. In DNA form, the CDR3 reads TGTGCCAGCAGTTACTCGGCAGGGGTTCGTCGGGAGCAGTACTTC. This translates into CASSYSAGVRREQYF.

This clonotype came up a few times. The chain uses TRBV6-1 and TRBJ1-5; tentatively, D is TRBD1 (6 bases). Per the germline V gene, CDR1 is MNHNS and CDR2 is SASEGT. The V and J ends lost 6 bases and 5 bases respectively, with 20 bases between them. The CDR3 totals 16 residues. CDR3 protein: CASSPLTDRPYQPQHF. CDR3 nucleotides: TGTGCCAGCAGCCCACTGACTGACAGGCCGTATCAGCCCCAGCATTTT.

V and J are TRBV20-1 and TRBJ2-7, with D possibly matching TRBD1 (5 bases). The germline V and J ends were trimmed by 8 bases and 5 bases, with 16 bases remaining between them. The length of the CDR3 is 12 residues. The germline V gene encodes CDR1 DFQATT and CDR2 SNEGSKA (reference sequence). CDR3 sequence reads: CSSSGIRDEQYF. The DNA of the CDR3 is TGCAGTTCCTCGGGTATCAGGGACGAGCAGTACTTC.

V gene TRBV5-6 combines with J gene TRBJ1-6; D is perhaps TRBD1 (5 bases). V lost 0 bases and J 7 bases, leaving 17 bases between the germline ends. CDR3 length: 17 residues. Germline V lookup: CDR1 SGHDT, CDR2 YYEEEE. Here the CDR3 DNA reads TGTGCCAGCAGCTTGGACCGGGGGGGGGACCTAAATTCACCCCTCCACTTT. Translation: CASSLDRGGDLNSPLHF.

V gene TRBV5-1 combines with J gene TRBJ2-1; D is possibly TRBD1 (6 bases). Trimming removed 4 bases at V and 10 bases at J, with 24 bases between. The germline V gene has CDR1 SGHRS and CDR2 YFSETQ. The CDR3 runs to 16 residues. The CDR3 DNA reads as TGCGCCAGCAGCCTGGCCGGGACATACTCTACAATGGAGCAGTTCTTC. As protein: CASSLAGTYSTMEQFF.

The chain couples TRBV4-1 to TRBJ1-6; 8 bases are a match to TRBD1. The junction had 8 bases not matched to a gene; V was cut back by 4 bases and J by 6 bases. Germline-derived CDR1 and CDR2 are MGHRA and YSYEKL. The CDR3 is made up of 16 amino acids. This chain's CDR3 is CASSLRTGLGNSPLHF. Here the CDR3 DNA reads TGCGCCAGCAGCCTGCGGACAGGGCTTGGTAATTCACCCCTCCACTTT.

This clonotype has at least ten counts. The chain combines TRBV11-2 with TRBJ2-1, with D unresolved. The V and J ends lost 3 bases and 4 bases respectively, with 10 bases between them. This CDR3 is 14 amino acids long. Germline CDR1 is SGHAT and CDR2 is FQNNGV. The chain's CDR3 is CASSFNYQYNEQFF. The DNA for the CDR3 is TGTGCCAGCAGCTTTAACTACCAATACAATGAGCAGTTCTTC.

This clonotype showed up just a few times. The chain couples TRBV4-1 to TRBJ1-1, with a weak D call TRBD1 (5 bases). The CDR3 runs 15 residues. Between the trimmed V and J ends, which lost 4 bases and 4 bases, there was a span of 16 bases. Germline CDR1 reads MGHRA; CDR2 reads YSYEKL. The DNA for the CDR3 is TGCGCCAGCAGCCCCGGCCGGGGGGGAGGCACTGAAGCTTTCTTT. Protein sequence: CASSPGRGGGTEAFF.

There are a few counts of this clonotype. The CDR3 nucleotides are TGTGCCAGCAGCGGGGGACTGGGGTTGACTGAAGCTTTCTTT. Amino acid sequence: CASSGGLGLTEAFF. The gene calls are TRBV5-6 and TRBJ1-1; a weak D match, TRBD1 (5 bases). Per germline, CDR1 SGHDT and CDR2 YYEEEE. CDR3 length: 14 residues. Trimming took 4 bases from V and 5 from J, leaving 15 bases between them.

This clonotype was seen more than once but under ten times. V gene TRBV20-1 combines with J gene TRBJ1-1; no reliable D call. The V end was cut by 0 bases, the J end by 1 base, with 12 bases between. Germline lookup yields CDR1 DFQATT and CDR2 SNEGSKA (reference sequence). This CDR3 comprises 15 residues. In nucleotides, the CDR3 is TGCAGTGCTAGAGATTCGACAAGACCGAACACTGAAGCTTTCTTT. It specifies CSARDSTRPNTEAFF.

The chain is built from TRBV10-2 and TRBJ2-7; weak D call: TRBD1 (5 bases). Trimming removed 3 bases at V and 4 bases at J, with 13 bases between. The CDR3 is 14 residues long. Germline V CDR1 and CDR2: WSHSY, SAAADI. CDR3 DNA sequence: TGCGCCAGCAGTGACCCCGGACATTTATACGAGCAGTACTTC. Translated, it gives CASSDPGHLYEQYF.

The rearrangement links TRBV20-1 to TRBJ2-2, with 10 nucleotides matching TRBD1. The trim removed 5 bases at V and 8 bases at J, leaving 8 bases unmatched. Germline CDR1 DFQATT, CDR2 SNEGSKA (reference sequence). CDR3 length equals 14 residues. In DNA, the CDR3 is TGCAGTGCTTCGACGGACAGGGGGACGGGGGAGCTGTTTTTT. Translation gives CSASTDRGTGELFF.

There are a few counts of this clonotype. This rearrangement joins TRBV14 to TRBJ2-5, with 9 bases lining up with TRBD2. Per germline, CDR1 SGHDN and CDR2 FVKESK. The CDR3 consists of 16 residues. Trimming took 6 bases from V and 2 from J; bases not matched to a gene: 10. CDR3 sequence reads: CASSARELAGQETQYF. The CDR3 coding sequence is TGTGCCAGCAGTGCCCGGGAGCTAGCGGGACAAGAGACCCAGTACTTC.

This clonotype showed up just a few times. This chain links TRBV9 with TRBJ2-3; weak D call: TRBD2 (6 bases). V lost 0 bases to trimming and J lost 1 base, with 12 bases between them. Looked up from germline, CDR1 is SGDLS and CDR2 is YYNGEE. This CDR3 spans 16 amino acids. DNA for the CDR3: TGTGCCAGCAGCGTAGGTAGCGGATGGGGCACAGATACGCAGTATTTT. Its protein is CASSVGSGWGTDTQYF.

The chain joins TRBV4-2 to TRBJ1-1; D is unresolved. Trimming shortened V by 1 base and J by 8 bases, and 14 bases separated the two germline ends. The CDR3 has 14 amino acids. Germline CDR1 LGHNA, CDR2 YNFKEQ. The CDR3 here is CASSQGERATEAFF. CDR3 bases: TGTGCCAGCAGCCAAGGTGAACGGGCAACCGAAGCTTTCTTT.

This clonotype has just a few counts. The chain has TRBV4-2 and TRBJ1-4, with no clear D. This CDR3 is built from 18 residues. The V and J ends lost 0 bases and 0 bases respectively, with 14 bases between them. The V gene's germline CDR1 is LGHNA and CDR2 YNFKEQ. The chain's CDR3 is CASSQDGGPRATNEKLFF. The CDR3 DNA sequence: TGTGCCAGCAGCCAAGATGGTGGGCCCCGCGCAACTAATGAAAAACTGTTTTTT.

The chain is built from TRBV20-1 and TRBJ2-1; D is tentatively TRBD1 or TRBD2 (5 bases each). V was pared by 6 bases and J by 8 bases, with 20 bases between. Germline CDR1 reads DFQATT; CDR2 reads SNEGSKA (reference sequence). CDR3 length: 14 residues. CDR3 residues: CSARGPSYMHEQFF. The CDR3 coding sequence is TGCAGTGCCCGGGGACCATCCTACATGCATGAGCAGTTCTTC.

In this sample, this clonotype turned up a few times. J is TRBJ1-4 and V is TRBV5-5; possible D gene TRBD1, 6 bases. The germline V gene encodes CDR1 SGHKS and CDR2 YYEKEE (reference sequence). V shed 6 bases and J shed 3 bases, with 15 bases lying between them. CDR3 length equals 15 residues. DNA of the CDR3: TGTGCCAGCATCAGGGCGGACAGTTCTAATGAAAAACTGTTTTTT. Its protein product is CASIRADSSNEKLFF. Combining the CDR3 with reference TRBV5-5 and TRBJ1-4 gives the whole variable domain DAGVTQSPTHLIKTRGQQVTLRCSPISGHKSVSWYQQVLGQGPQFIFQYYEKEERGRGNFPDRFSARQFPNYSSELNVNALLLGDSALYLCASIRADSSNEKLFFGSGTQLSVL.

The rearrangement joins TRBV11-2 to TRBJ2-5, with D unclear. Trimming shortened V by 7 bases and J by 2 bases, and 11 bases separated the two germline ends. From germline, CDR1 is SGHAT and CDR2 FQNNGV. CDR3 length equals 13 residues. The CDR3 bases are TGTGCCAGCACCGTACGTAATCAAGAGACCCAGTACTTC. Amino acids: CASTVRNQETQYF.

The chain links TRBV7-2 to TRBJ1-3, with 9 bases matching TRBD1. The germline gives CDR1 SGHTA, CDR2 FQGNSA. The CDR3 is 17 amino acids. The J segment lost 2 bases and the V segment lost 4 bases, leaving 9 bases of the junction unmatched. The CDR3: CASSSSRRTGAGNTIYF. The CDR3 nucleotides read TGTGCCAGCAGCTCCTCTCGACGGACAGGGGCTGGAAACACCATATATTTT.

V is TRBV7-8 and J is TRBJ2-4; D call uncertain. Trimming pared 5 bases from V and 4 bases from J, leaving 12 bases between. This CDR3 contains 14 residues. Germline V gene sequence: CDR1 SGHVS, CDR2 FQNEAQ. Written as DNA, the CDR3 is TGTGCCAGCAGCGAAATGAATGTAAAAAACATTCAGTACTTC. Its protein is CASSEMNVKNIQYF.

This clonotype was detected a few times. The genes are TRBV30 and TRBJ2-2; no reliable D call. This CDR3 comprises 15 residues. Germline V gene data show CDR1 as GTSNPN and CDR2 as SVGIG (reference sequence). Deletions cut 2 bases from V and 3 bases from J, with 13 bases between. The CDR3 protein is CAWSPVNGYTGELFF. CDR3 DNA sequence: TGTGCCTGGAGTCCAGTTAACGGGTACACCGGGGAGCTGTTTTTT.